This T cell receptor (beta chain) was retrieved from a study of response to subunit inactivated influenza vaccine. The germline V and J ends were trimmed by 3 bases and 5 bases, with 13 bases remaining between them. Germline V lookup: CDR1 SEHNR, CDR2 FQNEAQ (reference sequence). The CDR3 has 14 amino acids. Study results and limitations: The authors offered the suggestion that each seasonal influenza vaccination recruits few new T cells.

TCRdb itself ran the RT-PCR reads through MiXCR, one entry per CDR3 protein. The table shows over 750,000 distinct CDR3 sequences, with around 20% occurring only once. As to this clonotype: Its antigen is still unknown.

The clonotype comes from a man in his fifties or sixties who received an inactivated influenza vaccine. The chain has TRBV7-9 and TRBJ1-2, with D perhaps matching TRBD1 (5 bases). The sample was PBMCs from blood, taken about 5 days after vaccination. CDR3 nucleotide sequence: TGTGCCAGCAGCTTCCTCCAGGGTGGTTATGGCTACACCTTC. As protein: CASSFLQGGYGYTF. Full variable domain (rest looked up from reference TRBV7-9 and TRBJ1-2): DTGVSQNPRHKITKRGQNVTFRCDPISEHNRLYWYRQTLGQGPEFLTYFQNEAQLEKSRLLSDRFSAERPKGSFSTLEIQRTEQGDSAMYLCASSFLQGGYGYTFGSGTRLTVV.